The clone carrying this TCR beta chain was detected a few times. The germline CDR1 and CDR2 sequences are SGHTA and FQGNSA. This CDR3 has 12 amino acids. The V end was cut by 5 bases, the J end by 3 bases, with 8 bases between. This record belongs to a study of Ad26.COV2.S vaccination and SARS-CoV-2 variants. The method was immunoSEQ multiplex PCR; TCRdb's version includes in-frame clones alone and lacks a portion of them. The table has roughly 140,000 clones, more than 80% seen once. The sample in question was peripheral blood, obtained after recovery from COVID-19. The receptor comes from a human donor who had recovered from COVID-19. J is TRBJ2-7 and V is TRBV7-2; tentatively, D is TRBD1 (6 bases). The CDR3 sequence is CASSQTGYEQYF. CDR3 bases: TGTGCCAGCAGCCAGACAGGCTACGAGCAGTACTTC.